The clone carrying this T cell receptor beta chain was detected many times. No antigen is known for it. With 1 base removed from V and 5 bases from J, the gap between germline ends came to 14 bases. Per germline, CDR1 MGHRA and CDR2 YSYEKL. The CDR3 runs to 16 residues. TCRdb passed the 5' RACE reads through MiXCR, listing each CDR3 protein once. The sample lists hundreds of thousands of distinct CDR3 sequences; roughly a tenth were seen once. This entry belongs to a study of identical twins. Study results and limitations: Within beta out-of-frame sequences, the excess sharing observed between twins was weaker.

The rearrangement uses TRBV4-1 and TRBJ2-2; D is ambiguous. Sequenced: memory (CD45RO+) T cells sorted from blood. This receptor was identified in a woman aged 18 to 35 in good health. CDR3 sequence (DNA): TGCGCCAGCAGCCAAGTGGACGTTTTTGTGACCGGGGAGCTGTTTTTT. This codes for CASSQVDVFVTGELFF.